A selection of T cell receptor beta chains follows, all from one sample in a study of identical twins. TCRdb re-called the 5' RACE reads through MiXCR, storing one row per CDR3 protein. Of fewer than 250,000 distinct CDR3 sequences listed, less than 9.5% were seen once; the top ten hold about 5.5%. The sequenced sample consisted of memory (CD45RO+) T cells sorted from blood. These receptors came from a woman aged 18 to 35 in good health. CDR3s include the opening cysteine and the closing phenylalanine or tryptophan. The D gene is left open where the match is weak. Size values are once, few and many counts, or a class for expanded clones, and some rows have none.

D gene: -
J gene: TRBJ1-3
clone size: -
V gene: TRBV6-1
CDR3 length: 13
CDR3 protein: CASRGSSGNTIYF
CDR3 DNA: TGTGCCAGCAGGGGCTCCTCTGGAAACACCATATATTTT

D gene: TRBD2
J gene: TRBJ2-3
clone size: many
V gene: TRBV20-1
CDR3 length: 15
CDR3 protein: CSARELAASTDTQYF
CDR3 DNA: TGCAGTGCTAGAGAGCTAGCGGCTAGCACAGATACGCAGTATTTT

D gene: -
J gene: TRBJ2-7
clone size: -
V gene: TRBV5-1
CDR3 length: 15
CDR3 protein: CASSLDSGRTWEQYF
CDR3 DNA: TGCGCCAGCAGCTTGGATTCCGGGAGAACTTGGGAGCAGTACTTC

D gene: -
J gene: TRBJ2-1
clone size: -
V gene: TRBV3-1
CDR3 length: 15
CDR3 protein: CATSQDASSYNEQFF
CDR3 DNA: TGTGCCACCAGCCAAGATGCGAGCTCCTACAATGAGCAGTTCTTC

D gene: -
J gene: TRBJ1-1
clone size: few
V gene: TRBV19
CDR3 length: 14
CDR3 protein: CASSIGSVNTEAFF
CDR3 DNA: TGTGCCAGTAGTATAGGGTCTGTGAACACTGAAGCTTTCTTT

D gene: -
J gene: TRBJ2-1
clone size: -
V gene: TRBV11-2
CDR3 length: 15
CDR3 protein: CASSTLPGPRLLQFF
CDR3 DNA: TGTGCCAGCAGCACACTACCGGGACCCCGACTGCTCCAGTTCTTC

D gene: TRBD2
J gene: TRBJ2-1
clone size: few
V gene: TRBV4-3
CDR3 length: 19
CDR3 protein: CASSHLYYPGLAKYNEQFF
CDR3 DNA: TGCGCCAGCAGCCACCTTTACTACCCGGGACTAGCGAAGTACAATGAGCAGTTCTTC

D gene: -
J gene: TRBJ2-2
clone size: -
V gene: TRBV29-1
CDR3 length: 13
CDR3 protein: CSVGATNTGELFF
CDR3 DNA: TGCAGCGTTGGGGCTACTAACACCGGGGAGCTGTTTTTT

D gene: TRBD1
J gene: TRBJ2-3
clone size: few
V gene: TRBV5-1
CDR3 length: 16
CDR3 protein: CASRRGQVTSTDTQYF
CDR3 DNA: TGCGCCAGCAGGCGAGGACAGGTTACTAGCACAGATACGCAGTATTTT

D gene: -
J gene: TRBJ1-2
clone size: few
V gene: TRBV9
CDR3 length: 15
CDR3 protein: CASSALRGGAYGYTF
CDR3 DNA: TGTGCCAGCAGCGCCCTCAGAGGTGGTGCCTATGGCTACACCTTC

D gene: -
J gene: TRBJ1-1
clone size: -
V gene: TRBV9
CDR3 length: 15
CDR3 protein: CASSAETRLVTEAFF
CDR3 DNA: TGTGCCAGCAGCGCAGAGACACGGCTGGTCACTGAAGCTTTCTTT

D gene: -
J gene: TRBJ2-5
clone size: -
V gene: TRBV12-3/TRBV12-4
CDR3 length: 15
CDR3 protein: CASSWGTQYQETQYF
CDR3 DNA: TGTGCCAGCAGCTGGGGGACACAATACCAAGAGACCCAGTACTTC

D gene: TRBD2
J gene: TRBJ2-2
clone size: many
V gene: TRBV7-2
CDR3 length: 17
CDR3 protein: CASTPRVGRARTGELFF
CDR3 DNA: TGTGCCAGCACCCCCCGAGTGGGGAGGGCACGAACCGGGGAGCTGTTTTTT

D gene: TRBD2
J gene: TRBJ2-3
clone size: many
V gene: TRBV7-2
CDR3 length: 15
CDR3 protein: CASSLKAGGPDTQYF
CDR3 DNA: TGTGCCAGCAGCTTAAAAGCGGGGGGGCCAGATACGCAGTATTTT

D gene: -
J gene: TRBJ1-1
clone size: few
V gene: TRBV12-3/TRBV12-4
CDR3 length: 13
CDR3 protein: CASSLSGGRGAFF
CDR3 DNA: TGTGCCAGCAGTTTAAGTGGCGGGAGGGGAGCTTTCTTT

D gene: -
J gene: TRBJ1-4
clone size: -
V gene: TRBV14
CDR3 length: 13
CDR3 protein: CASARQRNEKLFF
CDR3 DNA: TGTGCCAGCGCCCGACAGCGAAATGAAAAACTGTTTTTT

D gene: TRBD1
J gene: TRBJ1-2
clone size: few
V gene: TRBV2
CDR3 length: 13
CDR3 protein: CASWGTARIGYTF
CDR3 DNA: TGTGCCTCATGGGGGACAGCACGAATTGGCTACACCTTC

D gene: -
J gene: TRBJ2-7
clone size: -
V gene: TRBV15
CDR3 length: 16
CDR3 protein: CATGREGLADNYEQYF
CDR3 DNA: TGTGCCACCGGCAGAGAAGGGTTAGCGGACAACTACGAGCAGTACTTC

D gene: -
J gene: TRBJ1-2
clone size: few
V gene: TRBV7-6
CDR3 length: 13
CDR3 protein: CASSFPGNYGYTF
CDR3 DNA: TGTGCCAGCAGCTTTCCGGGAAACTATGGCTACACCTTC

D gene: TRBD2
J gene: TRBJ2-7
clone size: few
V gene: TRBV20-1
CDR3 length: 15
CDR3 protein: CSARVGLAGIYEQYF
CDR3 DNA: TGCAGTGCTAGAGTGGGACTAGCGGGAATATACGAGCAGTACTTC

D gene: -
J gene: TRBJ1-1
clone size: few
V gene: TRBV6-2/TRBV6-3
CDR3 length: 12
CDR3 protein: CASSRASTEAFF
CDR3 DNA: TGTGCCAGCAGTCGGGCGAGCACTGAAGCTTTCTTT

D gene: -
J gene: TRBJ2-6
clone size: few
V gene: TRBV20-1
CDR3 length: 14
CDR3 protein: CSATILSGANVLTF
CDR3 DNA: TGCAGTGCTACGATACTTTCTGGGGCCAACGTCCTGACTTTC

D gene: -
J gene: TRBJ1-1
clone size: few
V gene: TRBV12-3/TRBV12-4
CDR3 length: 13
CDR3 protein: CASSIRDGDEAFF
CDR3 DNA: TGTGCCAGCAGCATCCGGGACGGTGATGAAGCTTTCTTT

D gene: TRBD2
J gene: TRBJ2-5
clone size: many
V gene: TRBV20-1
CDR3 length: 15
CDR3 protein: CSARQTSRFLQSQYF
CDR3 DNA: TGCAGTGCTAGACAGACTAGCCGGTTTTTGCAGAGCCAGTACTTC

D gene: -
J gene: TRBJ2-5
clone size: few
V gene: TRBV9
CDR3 length: 14
CDR3 protein: CASSATGRTETQYF
CDR3 DNA: TGTGCCAGCAGCGCCACAGGAAGGACGGAGACCCAGTACTTC

D gene: -
J gene: TRBJ2-3
clone size: -
V gene: TRBV25-1
CDR3 length: 17
CDR3 protein: CASSGLWDGRSTDTQYF
CDR3 DNA: TGTGCCAGCAGTGGGTTATGGGACGGGAGAAGCACAGATACGCAGTATTTT

D gene: TRBD2
J gene: TRBJ2-7
clone size: -
V gene: TRBV3-1
CDR3 length: 14
CDR3 protein: CASSYDPGLDEQYF
CDR3 DNA: TGTGCCAGCAGCTACGATCCGGGACTAGACGAGCAGTACTTC

D gene: TRBD1
J gene: TRBJ1-4
clone size: -
V gene: TRBV20-1
CDR3 length: 14
CDR3 protein: CSASQTGAEEKLFF
CDR3 DNA: TGCAGTGCTAGTCAGACAGGGGCGGAAGAAAAACTGTTTTTT

D gene: TRBD2
J gene: TRBJ2-7
clone size: -
V gene: TRBV27
CDR3 length: 15
CDR3 protein: CASSYSGGAAMEQYF
CDR3 DNA: TGTGCCAGCAGTTATAGCGGGGGGGCAGCAATGGAGCAGTACTTC

D gene: -
J gene: TRBJ1-2
clone size: many
V gene: TRBV7-9
CDR3 length: 14
CDR3 protein: CASSSPGANYGYTF
CDR3 DNA: TGTGCCAGCAGCTCTCCAGGGGCGAACTATGGCTACACCTTC

D gene: TRBD2
J gene: TRBJ2-3
clone size: -
V gene: TRBV10-1
CDR3 length: 18
CDR3 protein: CASSARLAGGPSADTQYF
CDR3 DNA: TGCGCCAGCAGTGCAAGGCTAGCGGGGGGGCCGAGCGCCGATACGCAGTATTTT

D gene: -
J gene: TRBJ1-1
clone size: few
V gene: TRBV2
CDR3 length: 11
CDR3 protein: CATAGTTEAFF
CDR3 DNA: TGTGCCACCGCAGGGACGACTGAAGCTTTCTTT

D gene: TRBD2
J gene: TRBJ2-3
clone size: many
V gene: TRBV5-1
CDR3 length: 15
CDR3 protein: CASGPSGISTDTQYF
CDR3 DNA: TGCGCCAGCGGACCGAGCGGGATCTCCACAGATACGCAGTATTTT

D gene: TRBD1
J gene: TRBJ2-3
clone size: -
V gene: TRBV6-5
CDR3 length: 15
CDR3 protein: CASSLQGAKADTQYF
CDR3 DNA: TGTGCCAGCAGTTTGCAGGGGGCGAAGGCAGATACGCAGTATTTT

D gene: TRBD1
J gene: TRBJ1-2
clone size: few
V gene: TRBV5-5
CDR3 length: 15
CDR3 protein: CASSPLGQANYGYTF
CDR3 DNA: TGTGCCAGCAGCCCCCTAGGACAGGCTAACTATGGCTACACCTTC

D gene: TRBD2
J gene: TRBJ2-1
clone size: -
V gene: TRBV11-2
CDR3 length: 16
CDR3 protein: CASSLERAGGPNEQFF
CDR3 DNA: TGTGCCAGCAGCTTAGAAAGAGCGGGAGGGCCAAATGAGCAGTTCTTC

D gene: TRBD1
J gene: TRBJ2-7
clone size: -
V gene: TRBV2
CDR3 length: 13
CDR3 protein: CASSPGTGGKQYF
CDR3 DNA: TGTGCCAGCAGCCCCGGGACAGGGGGCAAGCAGTACTTC

D gene: TRBD1
J gene: TRBJ1-2
clone size: many
V gene: TRBV7-2
CDR3 length: 15
CDR3 protein: CASSLNRGQGYGYTF
CDR3 DNA: TGTGCCAGCAGCCTAAACAGGGGGCAGGGCTATGGCTACACCTTC

D gene: TRBD2
J gene: TRBJ2-1
clone size: -
V gene: TRBV7-2
CDR3 length: 15
CDR3 protein: CASSLVASGGNEQFF
CDR3 DNA: TGTGCCAGCAGCTTAGTAGCTAGCGGGGGGAATGAGCAGTTCTTC

D gene: TRBD2
J gene: TRBJ2-3
clone size: many
V gene: TRBV20-1
CDR3 length: 16
CDR3 protein: CSAPRTSVSTTDTQYF
CDR3 DNA: TGCAGTGCTCCCCGGACTAGCGTAAGCACAACAGATACGCAGTATTTT

D gene: -
J gene: TRBJ2-1
clone size: -
V gene: TRBV3-1
CDR3 length: 13
CDR3 protein: CASLKGGGNEQFF
CDR3 DNA: TGTGCCAGCCTAAAGGGGGGCGGAAATGAGCAGTTCTTC

D gene: TRBD2
J gene: TRBJ2-1
clone size: few
V gene: TRBV20-1
CDR3 length: 15
CDR3 protein: CSARLPASGANEQFF
CDR3 DNA: TGCAGTGCTAGACTCCCGGCTAGCGGAGCGAATGAGCAGTTCTTC

D gene: -
J gene: TRBJ2-2
clone size: many
V gene: TRBV7-2
CDR3 length: 17
CDR3 protein: CASSLALDRTNTGELFF
CDR3 DNA: TGTGCCAGCAGCTTAGCGTTGGACCGAACGAACACCGGGGAGCTGTTTTTT

D gene: -
J gene: TRBJ2-1
clone size: -
V gene: TRBV5-6
CDR3 length: 11
CDR3 protein: CASNSPGEEFF
CDR3 DNA: TGTGCCAGCAATTCCCCAGGGGAAGAGTTCTTC

D gene: -
J gene: TRBJ2-3
clone size: many
V gene: TRBV7-2
CDR3 length: 12
CDR3 protein: CASSLYADTQYF
CDR3 DNA: TGTGCCAGCAGCTTATACGCAGATACGCAGTATTTT

D gene: TRBD2
J gene: TRBJ2-7
clone size: few
V gene: TRBV7-2
CDR3 length: 15
CDR3 protein: CASSLAPGGPYEQYF
CDR3 DNA: TGTGCCAGCAGCTTAGCGCCGGGGGGGCCTTACGAGCAGTACTTC

D gene: -
J gene: TRBJ1-2
clone size: few
V gene: TRBV14
CDR3 length: 13
CDR3 protein: CASSREGLRGYTF
CDR3 DNA: TGTGCCAGCAGCCGAGAGGGACTTCGTGGCTACACCTTC

D gene: TRBD2
J gene: TRBJ2-1
clone size: many
V gene: TRBV12-3/TRBV12-4
CDR3 length: 15
CDR3 protein: CASRDSGSVGNEQFF
CDR3 DNA: TGTGCCAGCAGGGATAGCGGGAGTGTTGGGAATGAGCAGTTCTTC

D gene: -
J gene: TRBJ1-6
clone size: many
V gene: TRBV4-3
CDR3 length: 16
CDR3 protein: CASSQESVRGGSPLHF
CDR3 DNA: TGCGCCAGCAGCCAAGAATCGGTCAGGGGAGGGTCACCCCTCCACTTT

D gene: -
J gene: TRBJ2-7
clone size: -
V gene: TRBV20-1
CDR3 length: 13
CDR3 protein: CSAPVRGLYEQYF
CDR3 DNA: TGCAGTGCTCCCGTCCGGGGGCTCTACGAGCAGTACTTC

D gene: TRBD1
J gene: TRBJ2-1
clone size: few
V gene: TRBV2
CDR3 length: 14
CDR3 protein: CASSGDRAYNEQFF
CDR3 DNA: TGTGCCAGCAGTGGGGACAGGGCCTACAATGAGCAGTTCTTC

D gene: -
J gene: TRBJ1-1
clone size: many
V gene: TRBV12-3/TRBV12-4
CDR3 length: 13
CDR3 protein: CASTLAQNTEAFF
CDR3 DNA: TGTGCCAGCACCCTCGCGCAAAACACTGAAGCTTTCTTT

D gene: -
J gene: TRBJ2-3
clone size: many
V gene: TRBV9
CDR3 length: 15
CDR3 protein: CASSVVGAVGDTQYF
CDR3 DNA: TGTGCCAGCAGCGTAGTTGGGGCGGTCGGGGATACGCAGTATTTT